Listed below are T cell receptor beta chains from one sample, sequenced in a study of T cells after yellow fever vaccination. TCRdb analysed the 5' RACE reads with MiXCR anew, one entry per CDR3 protein. The sample shows 200,000 to 300,000 distinct CDR3 sequences, about 3.9% of them seen only once. This specimen consisted of PBMCs, obtained 15 days after the yellow fever booster vaccination. The receptors originated from a man aged 18 to 35 who received the YFV17D yellow fever vaccine. CDR3s leave out the opening cysteine and the closing phenylalanine or tryptophan.

>TRBJ1-1|TRBV5-1
ASSWTGEDTEAF
>TRBJ1-6|TRBV6-5
ASSGRLNSPLH
>TRBJ2-1|TRBV18
ASSPREGRNEQF
>TRBJ2-1|TRBV25-1
ASSLQGNSYNEQF
>TRBJ2-2|TRBV4-2
ASGQGLADTGELF
>TRBJ1-4|TRBV7-9
ASSPRGRAGANEKLF
>TRBJ2-5|TRBV5-6
ASSLPSGETQY
>TRBJ1-6|TRBV18
ASSLGRPYNSPLH
>TRBJ1-4|TRBV2
ASSGRANEKLF
>TRBJ2-6|TRBV7-3
ASRLYSGTGYPGANVLT
>TRBJ2-3|TRBV4-3
ASSQDWVGGPTDTQY
>TRBJ1-1|TRBV5-1
ASSSLPGVGDTEAF
>TRBJ1-1|TRBV7-9
ASSSGQGMTEAF
>TRBJ1-5|TRBV12-3/TRBV12-4
ASSFLRDQPQH
>TRBJ2-1|TRBV5-1
ASSFLAGGGNEQF
>TRBJ2-6|TRBV7-2
GARFAGANVLT
>TRBJ2-3|TRBV18
ASSALTSGGTDTQY
>TRBJ2-1|TRBV6-5
ASSYSTGGLYEQF
>TRBJ1-5|TRBV28
ASSFRPRVLGNQPQH
>TRBJ1-1|TRBV5-1
ASSFDGNDAEAF
>TRBJ2-3|TRBV5-4
ASSLDLADTQY
>TRBJ2-2|TRBV19
ASRDGGASSNTGELF
>TRBJ1-2|TRBV20-1
SAVGDSRNYGYT
>TRBJ1-1|TRBV5-1
ASSLLGLRGYTEAF
>TRBJ2-3|TRBV5-6
ASSFLQSTDTQY
>TRBJ1-5|TRBV20-1
SASIAGDSNQPQH
>TRBJ1-3|TRBV6-6
ASSRLYGNTIY